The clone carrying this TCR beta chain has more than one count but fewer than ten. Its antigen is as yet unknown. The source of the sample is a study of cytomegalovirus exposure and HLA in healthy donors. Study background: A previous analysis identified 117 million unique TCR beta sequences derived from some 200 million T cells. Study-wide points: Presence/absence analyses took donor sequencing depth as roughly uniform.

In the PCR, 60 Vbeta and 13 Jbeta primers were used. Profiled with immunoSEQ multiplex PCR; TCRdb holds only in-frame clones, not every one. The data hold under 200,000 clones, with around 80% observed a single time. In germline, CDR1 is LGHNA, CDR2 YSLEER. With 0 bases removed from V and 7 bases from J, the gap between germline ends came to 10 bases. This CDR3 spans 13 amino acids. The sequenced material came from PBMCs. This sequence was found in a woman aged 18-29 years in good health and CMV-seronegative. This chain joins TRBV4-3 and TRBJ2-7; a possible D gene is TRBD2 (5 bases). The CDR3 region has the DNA TGCGCCAGCAGCCAAGAAAGGGAGAGGGAGCAGTACTTC. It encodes CASSQEREREQYF.